This section outlines one T cell receptor (beta chain) sequence together with its context. The method was immunoSEQ multiplex PCR; TCRdb's version includes in-frame clones alone and lacks a portion of them. The sample includes approximately 100,000 clones, just over 90% of them seen just once. This record comes from a study of T cells in localized non-small cell lung cancer. Source: PBMCs, taken before any cancer treatment. This TCR was sampled from a woman between 35 and 75 years old with stage II squamous cell lung carcinoma.

CDR3 in DNA: TGCGCCAGCAGCTTGGAACAGGGGACTGGAGAGACCCAGTACTTC. Its translation is CASSLEQGTGETQYF. J is TRBJ2-5 and V is TRBV5-1; the D gene is possibly TRBD1 (7 bases). Germline lookup yields CDR1 SGHRS and CDR2 YFSETQ. The CDR3 is 15 residues long. The ends were cut back, 0 bases at V and 4 bases at J, with 13 bases in the middle.